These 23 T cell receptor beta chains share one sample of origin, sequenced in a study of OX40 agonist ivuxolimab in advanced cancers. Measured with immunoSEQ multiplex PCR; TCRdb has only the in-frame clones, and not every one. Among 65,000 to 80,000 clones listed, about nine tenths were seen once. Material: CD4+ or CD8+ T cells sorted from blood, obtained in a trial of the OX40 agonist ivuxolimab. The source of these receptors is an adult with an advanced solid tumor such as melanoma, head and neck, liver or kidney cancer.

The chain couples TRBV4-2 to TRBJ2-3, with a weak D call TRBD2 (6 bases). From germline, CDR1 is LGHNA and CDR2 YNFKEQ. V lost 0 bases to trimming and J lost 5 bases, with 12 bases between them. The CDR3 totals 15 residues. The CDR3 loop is CASSQDGRLEDTQYF. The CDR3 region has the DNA TGTGCCAGCAGCCAAGATGGGAGGCTCGAAGATACGCAGTATTTT.

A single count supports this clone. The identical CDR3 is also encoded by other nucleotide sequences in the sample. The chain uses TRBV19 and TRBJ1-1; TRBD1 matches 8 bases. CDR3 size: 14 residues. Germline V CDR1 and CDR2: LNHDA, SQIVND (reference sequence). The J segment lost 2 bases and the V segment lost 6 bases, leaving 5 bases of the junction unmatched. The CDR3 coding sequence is TGTGCCAGTAGCCCGGACAGGGAAAACACTGAAGCTTTCTTT. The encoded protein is CASSPDRENTEAFF.

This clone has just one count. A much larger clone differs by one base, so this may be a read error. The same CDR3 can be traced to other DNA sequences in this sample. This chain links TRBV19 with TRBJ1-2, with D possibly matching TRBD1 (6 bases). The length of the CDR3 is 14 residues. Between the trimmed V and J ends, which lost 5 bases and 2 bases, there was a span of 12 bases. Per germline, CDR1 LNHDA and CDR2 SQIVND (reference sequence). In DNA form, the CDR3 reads TGTGCCAGTAGTCCCCGGGGGGCCAACTATGGCTACACCTTC. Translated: CASSPRGANYGYTF.

The CDR3 nucleotides read TGTGCCAGCAGTCAGAATCCAGGACAGGTCTCTACTACCACCTCTGGAAACACCATATATTTT. Translated, it gives CASSQNPGQVSTTTSGNTIYF. The chain employs TRBV7-6 and TRBJ1-3; 7 bases are a match to TRBD1. Germline CDR1 SGHVS, CDR2 FNYEAQ. This CDR3 is 21 amino acids long. Trimming removed 6 bases from V and 0 bases from J; junction bases left unmatched: 23.

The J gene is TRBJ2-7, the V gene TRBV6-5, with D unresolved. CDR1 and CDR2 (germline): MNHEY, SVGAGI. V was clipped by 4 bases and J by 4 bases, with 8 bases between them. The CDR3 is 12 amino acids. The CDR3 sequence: CASSLDGYEQYF. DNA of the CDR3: TGTGCCAGCAGTTTGGACGGGTACGAGCAGTACTTC.

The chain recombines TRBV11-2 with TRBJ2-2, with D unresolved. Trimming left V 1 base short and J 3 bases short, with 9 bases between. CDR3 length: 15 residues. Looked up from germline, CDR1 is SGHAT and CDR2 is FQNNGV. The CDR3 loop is CASSLAGVDTGELFF. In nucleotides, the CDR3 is TGTGCCAGCAGCTTAGCGGGTGTGGACACCGGGGAGCTGTTTTTT.

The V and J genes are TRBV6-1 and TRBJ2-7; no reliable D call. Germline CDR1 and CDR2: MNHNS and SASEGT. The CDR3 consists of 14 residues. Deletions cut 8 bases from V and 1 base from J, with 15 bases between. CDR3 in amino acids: CASGVNFQSYEQYF. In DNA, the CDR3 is TGTGCCAGCGGAGTGAACTTTCAGTCCTACGAGCAGTACTTC.

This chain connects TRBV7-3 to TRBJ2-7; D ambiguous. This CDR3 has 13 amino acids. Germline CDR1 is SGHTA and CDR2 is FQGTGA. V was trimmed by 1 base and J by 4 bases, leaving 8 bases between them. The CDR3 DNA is TGTGCCAGCAGCTTAAATAGTGGGTACGAGCAGTACTTC. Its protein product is CASSLNSGYEQYF.

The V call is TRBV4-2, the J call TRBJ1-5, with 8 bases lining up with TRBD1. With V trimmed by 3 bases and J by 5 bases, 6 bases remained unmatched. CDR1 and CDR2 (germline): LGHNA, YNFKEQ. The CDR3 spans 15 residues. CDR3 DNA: TGTGCCAGCAGCCAGAGAGACAGGGGCGATCAGCCCCAGCATTTT. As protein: CASSQRDRGDQPQHF.

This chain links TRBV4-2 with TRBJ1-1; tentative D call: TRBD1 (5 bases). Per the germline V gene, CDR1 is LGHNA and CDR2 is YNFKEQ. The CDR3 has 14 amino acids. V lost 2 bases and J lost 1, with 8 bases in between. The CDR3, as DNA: TGTGCCAGCAGCCAATTGACAGCGAACACTGAAGCTTTCTTT. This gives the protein CASSQLTANTEAFF.

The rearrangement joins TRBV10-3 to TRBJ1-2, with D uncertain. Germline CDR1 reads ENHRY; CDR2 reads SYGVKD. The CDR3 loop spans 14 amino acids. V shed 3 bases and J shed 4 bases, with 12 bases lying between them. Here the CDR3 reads CAISDDRETYGYTF. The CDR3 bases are TGTGCCATCAGTGATGACCGGGAGACCTATGGCTACACCTTC.

CDR3 sequence (DNA): TGTGCCAGTAGTATAGTAAGTGACTATGGCTACACCTTC. Its protein is CASSIVSDYGYTF. The genes are TRBV19 and TRBJ1-2, with D hard to call. V lost 1 base and J lost 3, with 6 bases in between. This CDR3 contains 13 residues. Per the germline V gene, CDR1 is LNHDA and CDR2 is SQIVND (reference sequence).

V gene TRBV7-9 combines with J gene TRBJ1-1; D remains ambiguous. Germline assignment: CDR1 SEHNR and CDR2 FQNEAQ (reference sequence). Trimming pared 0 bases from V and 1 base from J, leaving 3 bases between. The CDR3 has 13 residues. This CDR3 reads CASSLAPNTEAFF. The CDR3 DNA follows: TGTGCCAGCAGCTTAGCCCCGAACACTGAAGCTTTCTTT.

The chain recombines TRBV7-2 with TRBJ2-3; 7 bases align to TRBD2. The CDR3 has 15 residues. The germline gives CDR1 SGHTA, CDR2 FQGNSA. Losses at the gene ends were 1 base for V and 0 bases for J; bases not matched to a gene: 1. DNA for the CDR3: TGTGCCAGCAGCTTAGAGCGGGGTAGCACAGATACGCAGTATTTT. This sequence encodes CASSLERGSTDTQYF.

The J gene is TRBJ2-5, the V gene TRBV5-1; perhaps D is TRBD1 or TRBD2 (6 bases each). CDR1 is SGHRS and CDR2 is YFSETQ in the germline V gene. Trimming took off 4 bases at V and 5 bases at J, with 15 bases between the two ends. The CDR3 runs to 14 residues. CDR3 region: CASSGTQGGETQYF. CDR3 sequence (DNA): TGCGCCAGCAGCGGTACACAGGGAGGTGAGACCCAGTACTTC.

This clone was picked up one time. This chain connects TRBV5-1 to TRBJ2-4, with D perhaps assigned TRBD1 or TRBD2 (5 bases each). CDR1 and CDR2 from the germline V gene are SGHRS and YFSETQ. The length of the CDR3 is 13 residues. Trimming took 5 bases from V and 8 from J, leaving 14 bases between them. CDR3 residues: CASRQMGDDIQYF. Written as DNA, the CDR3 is TGCGCCAGCAGGCAGATGGGGGATGACATTCAGTACTTC.

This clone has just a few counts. CDR3 bases: TGTGCCAGCGGGGGTCCAGGGGGCCAGGGAGGAAAACTGTTTTTT. Amino acid sequence: CASGGPGGQGGKLFF. The chain carries TRBV28 and TRBJ1-4; 8 bases agree with TRBD1. Germline V lookup: CDR1 MDHEN, CDR2 SYDVKM. Trimming removed 8 bases from V and 10 bases from J; junction bases left unmatched: 15. CDR3 length: 15 amino acids.

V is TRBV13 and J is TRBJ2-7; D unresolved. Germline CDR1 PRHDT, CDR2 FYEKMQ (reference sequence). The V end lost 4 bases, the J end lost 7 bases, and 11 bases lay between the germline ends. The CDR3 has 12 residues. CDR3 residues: CASSYSKWEQYF. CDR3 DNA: TGTGCCAGCAGCTACTCTAAGTGGGAGCAGTACTTC.

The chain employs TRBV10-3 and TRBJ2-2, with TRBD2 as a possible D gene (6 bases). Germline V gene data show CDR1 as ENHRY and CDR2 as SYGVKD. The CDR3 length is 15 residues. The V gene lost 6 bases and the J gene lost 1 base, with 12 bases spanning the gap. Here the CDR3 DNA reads TGTGCCATCAGACCGAACGGGGGGAACACCGGGGAGCTGTTTTTT. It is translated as CAIRPNGGNTGELFF.

The chain's CDR3 is CASSPRGSSGETQYF. DNA of the CDR3: TGTGCCAGCAGCCCCCGAGGTAGTTCGGGCGAGACCCAGTACTTC. This chain links TRBV7-2 with TRBJ2-5; D call uncertain. V lost 5 bases and J 5 bases, leaving 18 bases between the germline ends. The CDR3 spans 15 residues. Germline assignment: CDR1 SGHTA and CDR2 FQGNSA. The entire variable domain, with the rest obtained from reference TRBV7-2 and TRBJ2-5, is as follows: GAGVSQSPSNKVTEKGKDVELRCDPISGHTALYWYRQSLGQGLEFLIYFQGNSAPDKSGLPSDRFSAERTGGSVSTLTIQRTQQEDSAVYLCASSPRGSSGETQYFGPGTRLLVL.

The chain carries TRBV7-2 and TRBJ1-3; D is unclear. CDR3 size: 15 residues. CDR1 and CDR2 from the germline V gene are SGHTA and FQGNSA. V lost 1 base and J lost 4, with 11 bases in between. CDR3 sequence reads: CASSLEKGTGNTIYF. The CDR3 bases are TGTGCCAGCAGCTTAGAAAAGGGAACGGGAAACACCATATATTTT.

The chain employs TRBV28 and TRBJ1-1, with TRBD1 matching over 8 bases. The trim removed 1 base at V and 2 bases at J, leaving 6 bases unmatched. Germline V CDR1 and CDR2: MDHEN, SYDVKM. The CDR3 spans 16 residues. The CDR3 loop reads CASSLSTGGINTEAFF. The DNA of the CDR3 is TGTGCCAGCAGTTTATCTACAGGGGGGATCAACACTGAAGCTTTCTTT.

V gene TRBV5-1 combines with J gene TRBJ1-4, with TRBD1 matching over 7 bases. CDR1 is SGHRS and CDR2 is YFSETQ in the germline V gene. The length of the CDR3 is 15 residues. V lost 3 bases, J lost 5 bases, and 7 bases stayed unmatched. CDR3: CASSSAGTANEKLFF. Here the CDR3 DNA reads TGCGCCAGCAGCTCCGCCGGGACAGCCAATGAAAAACTGTTTTTT.